Listed below are T cell receptor beta chains from one sample, sequenced in a study of blood T cell repertoires in COVID-19. Some clones are missing from TCRdb's copy, which holds only in-frame ones; the method was immunoSEQ multiplex PCR. The table records about 120,000 clones, roughly 83% of them present only once. Material: peripheral blood. These receptors all come from a woman older than 75 with acute or convalescent COVID-19. Each CDR3 is given without its conserved first and last residue. The order of the fields is D gene, J gene, clone size, V gene, CDR3 protein. D genes are given only for firm matches. A row's size may be missing; if present it is once, few, many or a size class.

D gene: -
J gene: TRBJ1-1
clone size: -
V gene: TRBV27
CDR3 protein: ASSPIRGTEAF

D gene: TRBD1
J gene: TRBJ2-7
clone size: -
V gene: TRBV4-3
CDR3 protein: ASSQGHRGSEQY

D gene: -
J gene: TRBJ1-2
clone size: -
V gene: TRBV19
CDR3 protein: ASSWANYGYT

D gene: TRBD1
J gene: TRBJ1-5
clone size: -
V gene: TRBV6-5
CDR3 protein: ASSRTGVLQPQH

D gene: TRBD2
J gene: TRBJ2-5
clone size: once
V gene: TRBV11-2
CDR3 protein: ASSFVSSGGETQY

D gene: TRBD1
J gene: TRBJ1-5
clone size: -
V gene: TRBV7-2
CDR3 protein: ASSRDRGGDQPQH

D gene: TRBD1
J gene: TRBJ2-7
clone size: -
V gene: TRBV4-2
CDR3 protein: ASSQIQGAYYEQY

D gene: TRBD2
J gene: TRBJ2-7
clone size: -
V gene: TRBV4-2
CDR3 protein: ASSQEEGVAGYEQY

D gene: TRBD1
J gene: TRBJ1-5
clone size: few
V gene: TRBV12-3/TRBV12-4
CDR3 protein: ASSRQGGQPQH

D gene: TRBD1
J gene: TRBJ1-2
clone size: -
V gene: TRBV6-5
CDR3 protein: ASSNGQDFGYT

D gene: TRBD1
J gene: TRBJ2-7
clone size: -
V gene: TRBV5-4
CDR3 protein: ASSLNRGAYEQY

D gene: -
J gene: TRBJ1-1
clone size: once
V gene: TRBV2
CDR3 protein: ASSEGFGGYTEAF

D gene: -
J gene: TRBJ1-2
clone size: -
V gene: TRBV7-9
CDR3 protein: ASSRDIPNYGYT

D gene: -
J gene: TRBJ2-3
clone size: -
V gene: TRBV18
CDR3 protein: ASSPRQGGTDTQY

D gene: -
J gene: TRBJ1-1
clone size: -
V gene: TRBV18
CDR3 protein: ASSQSGLSLTEAF

D gene: -
J gene: TRBJ1-5
clone size: few
V gene: TRBV7-5
CDR3 protein: ARSKTMGGNQPQH

D gene: -
J gene: TRBJ2-7
clone size: once
V gene: TRBV5-1
CDR3 protein: ASSADTQTYEQY

D gene: TRBD1
J gene: TRBJ2-7
clone size: few
V gene: TRBV30
CDR3 protein: AWSTGTGSYEQY

D gene: TRBD1
J gene: TRBJ1-2
clone size: -
V gene: TRBV28
CDR3 protein: ASSTRDRNYGYT

D gene: -
J gene: TRBJ2-5
clone size: -
V gene: TRBV7-9
CDR3 protein: ASSSQYKQETQY

D gene: TRBD1
J gene: TRBJ2-1
clone size: -
V gene: TRBV7-9
CDR3 protein: ASSLGTGGLNEQF

D gene: TRBD1
J gene: TRBJ1-2
clone size: few
V gene: TRBV30
CDR3 protein: AWSIRTGNGYT

D gene: TRBD2
J gene: TRBJ2-5
clone size: -
V gene: TRBV2
CDR3 protein: ASTLTGGSIGETQY

D gene: TRBD1
J gene: TRBJ1-6
clone size: -
V gene: TRBV4-2
CDR3 protein: ASSQDLTGYNSPLH

D gene: TRBD2
J gene: TRBJ2-3
clone size: -
V gene: TRBV7-9
CDR3 protein: ASSTGASGGVTDTQY

D gene: -
J gene: TRBJ1-1
clone size: -
V gene: TRBV29-1
CDR3 protein: SVDGQSMNTEAF

D gene: TRBD1
J gene: TRBJ1-1
clone size: -
V gene: TRBV5-1
CDR3 protein: ASSTQGASTEAF

D gene: TRBD2
J gene: TRBJ2-1
clone size: many
V gene: TRBV3-1/TRBV3-2
CDR3 protein: ASSLLAGDNNEQF

D gene: -
J gene: TRBJ1-1
clone size: -
V gene: TRBV6-2/TRBV6-3
CDR3 protein: ASSYSGRRVPEAF

D gene: -
J gene: TRBJ2-7
clone size: few
V gene: TRBV3-1/TRBV3-2
CDR3 protein: ASSQSVWGAYEQY

D gene: -
J gene: TRBJ1-2
clone size: few
V gene: TRBV5-6
CDR3 protein: ASSLVPGGVGGYT